The 30 T cell receptor beta chains in this list originate from one sample, sequenced in a study of blood T cells in healthy people across ages. Next came a second PCR, run for about 7 to 12 cycles, which used a sample-barcoded 5' primer along with a J-beta primer mix. TCRdb ran MiXCR on the 5' RACE reads and lists one entry per CDR3 protein. In the table there are approximately 2,000,000 distinct CDR3 sequences, around 42% of which are singletons. Sequenced: blood. These receptors came from a human donor in good health.

This clonotype was seen a few times. J is TRBJ2-3 and V is TRBV4-3; D tentatively reads TRBD1 or TRBD2 (6 bases each). CDR3 size: 16 residues. Germline V CDR1 and CDR2: LGHNA, YSLEER. Trimming took off 0 bases at V and 6 bases at J, with 16 bases between the two ends. This chain's CDR3 is CASSQETGARGDTQYF. The DNA of the CDR3 is TGCGCCAGCAGCCAAGAAACGGGGGCGAGAGGTGATACGCAGTATTTT.

This rearrangement joins TRBV5-1 to TRBJ2-7; D is ambiguous. Matching the DNA end better, TRBJ2-5 makes the J call doubtful. Germline CDR1 and CDR2: SGHRS and YFSETQ. The CDR3 loop spans 16 amino acids. The CDR3 sequence: CASSLASFALLETQYF. CDR3 nucleotide sequence: TGCGCCAGCAGCTTGGCCAGCTTTGCCCTCCTGGAGACCCAGTACTTC.

The CDR3 nucleotides read TGTGCCAGCAGGCTTACAGGGGAGCCTTACGAGCAGTACTTC. Its translation is CASRLTGEPYEQYF. The V call is TRBV28, the J call TRBJ2-7; TRBD1 aligns across 7 bases. In germline, CDR1 is MDHEN, CDR2 SYDVKM. The CDR3 spans 14 residues. Losses at the gene ends were 6 bases for V and 4 bases for J; bases not matched to a gene: 9.

In regard to this clonotype: The junction departs from germline at one end; a sequencing error may be responsible. The chain has TRBV6-2 or TRBV6-3 and TRBJ2-1; TRBD1 or TRBD2 may be the D gene (5 bases each). CDR1 is MNHEY and CDR2 is SVGEGT in the germline V gene. This CDR3 has 14 amino acids. Written as DNA, the CDR3 is TGTGCCAGCAGCCGCGCCGGGACGGGTAATGGGCAGTTCTTC. This translates into CASSRAGTGNGQFF.

The V and J genes are TRBV20-1 and TRBJ1-2; D ambiguous. The V end lost 5 bases, the J end lost 3 bases, and 16 bases lay between the germline ends. The CDR3 is made up of 14 amino acids. Germline CDR1 is DFQATT and CDR2 is SNEGSKA (reference sequence). The CDR3 reads CSAASGWRDYGYTF. In DNA form, the CDR3 reads TGCAGTGCTGCCTCGGGGTGGAGGGACTATGGCTACACCTTC.

This chain connects TRBV5-6 to TRBJ1-1; D might be TRBD1 (5 bases). There are 14 residues in the CDR3. Germline V gene sequence: CDR1 SGHDT, CDR2 YYEEEE. V was shortened by 1 base and J by 5 bases, with 12 bases between the two germline ends. The CDR3 region has the DNA TGTGCCAGCAGCTTGCTCGCAGGGCGGACTGAAGCTTTCTTT. Protein: CASSLLAGRTEAFF. Together with reference TRBV5-6 and TRBJ1-1, the CDR3 gives the full variable domain: DAGVTQSPTHLIKTRGQQVTLRCSPKSGHDTVSWYQQALGQGPQFIFQYYEEEERQRGNFPDRFSGHQFPNYSSELNVNALLLGDSALYLCASSLLAGRTEAFFGQGTRLTVV.

About this clonotype: One end of the junction is discordant with germline, which a read error may explain. The chain carries TRBV7-8 and TRBJ1-2; D gene uncertain. The CDR3 totals 13 residues. Germline V lookup: CDR1 SGHVS, CDR2 FQNEAQ. The chain's CDR3 is CASNLETNYGYTF. The CDR3 bases are TGTGCCAGCAACTTAGAGACCAACTATGGCTACACCTTC.

The chain is built from TRBV20-1 and TRBJ2-1; D is perhaps TRBD1 or TRBD2 (6 bases each). Germline CDR1 DFQATT, CDR2 SNEGSKA (reference sequence). The CDR3 contains 15 residues. As DNA, the CDR3 is TGCAGCGCTGCTAGGGGGGATAGCTCCTACAATGAGCAGTTCTTC. Translating it yields CSAARGDSSYNEQFF.

Only a few counts were recorded for this clonotype. The chain couples TRBV6-2 or TRBV6-3 to TRBJ2-1; 7 nucleotides match TRBD2. The germline V gene encodes CDR1 MNHEY and CDR2 SVGEGT. This CDR3 is 14 amino acids long. The V gene end was trimmed by 6 bases and the J gene end by 3 bases; junction bases not matched to a gene: 5. The CDR3: CASSTRGDYNEQFF. The DNA for the CDR3 is TGTGCCAGCAGCACCCGGGGGGACTACAATGAGCAGTTCTTC.

The CDR3 bases are TGTGCCAGCAGCCTGTTCAGGGGGCCTAATGAAAAACTGTTTTTT. Translating gives CASSLFRGPNEKLFF. This chain uses TRBV7-2 with TRBJ1-4, with TRBD1 identical over 8 bases. The CDR3 has 15 amino acids. With 5 bases clipped from V and 3 bases from J, the junction kept 5 bases outside the gene matches. The germline V gene has CDR1 SGHTA and CDR2 FQGNSA.

There are a few counts of this clonotype. The chain combines TRBV6-2 or TRBV6-3 with TRBJ2-1; perhaps TRBD2 as D (5 bases). Germline V gene lookup returns CDR1 MNHEY and CDR2 SVGEGT. The V and J ends lost 8 bases and 0 bases respectively, with 11 bases between them. This CDR3 spans 14 amino acids. In nucleotides, the CDR3 is TGTGCCAGCGAGGACTCCCGCTCCTACAATGAGCAGTTCTTC. Protein sequence: CASEDSRSYNEQFF.

In its sample, this clonotype was seen many times. J is TRBJ2-7 and V is TRBV7-9; D assignment may be TRBD1 or TRBD2 (5 bases each). Germline V CDR1 and CDR2: SEHNR, FQNEAQ (reference sequence). This CDR3 has 13 amino acids. Between the trimmed V and J ends, which lost 5 bases and 2 bases, there was a span of 10 bases. The CDR3 bases are TGTGCCAGCAGCCGAGGGGTCACCTACGAGCAGTACTTC. It specifies CASSRGVTYEQYF.

The CDR3 protein is CASSVMRGEFF. The DNA for the CDR3 is TGTGCCAGCAGTGTAATGCGGGGGGAGTTCTTC. The gene calls are TRBV2 and TRBJ2-1; 8 positions agree with TRBD2. Germline V gene data show CDR1 as SNHLY and CDR2 as FYNNEI. Trimming removed 4 bases from V and 14 bases from J; junction bases left unmatched: 4. This CDR3 region has 11 residues.

A word on this clonotype: This may be a read error: a much more frequent sequence differs by one nucleotide. The chain uses TRBV7-2 and TRBJ2-1; the D gene is possibly TRBD1 (6 bases). The DNA end favors TRBJ2-7, so the J call may be wrong. The CDR3 covers 13 residues. Germline CDR1 is SGHTA and CDR2 is FQGNSA. The CDR3 DNA follows: TGTGCCAGCAGCATCAGACGGGACAATGAGCAGTACTTC. Its translation: CASSIRRDNEQYF.

The chain is built from TRBV10-3 and TRBJ2-1; D is ambiguous. The CDR3 has 15 residues. Germline values: CDR1 ENHRY, CDR2 SYGVKD. Trimming cost V 4 bases and J 5 bases, with 15 bases left between them. Here the CDR3 DNA reads TGTGCCATCAGTGGGTTTATCGGTACCAACAATGAGCAGTTCTTC. This encodes CAISGFIGTNNEQFF.

The chain employs TRBV6-1 and TRBJ2-4, with a possible D match to TRBD1 (6 bases). The end of the DNA fits TRBJ2-7 better, so the J call may be wrong. This CDR3 is 16 amino acids long. Germline CDR1 reads MNHNS; CDR2 reads SASEGT. CDR3 coding DNA: TGTGCCAGCAGTGCCCTATCCGGACAGCACAACTACGAGCAGTACTTC. Protein product: CASSALSGQHNYEQYF.

This clonotype was observed a handful of times. This chain uses TRBV7-2 with TRBJ2-7, with D perhaps matching TRBD2 (6 bases). Trimming pared 8 bases from V and 2 bases from J, leaving 13 bases between. The CDR3 has 13 amino acids. In germline, CDR1 is SGHTA, CDR2 FQGNSA. CDR3 sequence reads: CASGFRGTYEQYF. Written as DNA, the CDR3 is TGTGCCAGCGGGTTTCGGGGGACCTACGAGCAGTACTTC.

There are a few counts of this clonotype. The chain couples TRBV3-1 to TRBJ2-5, with D uncertain. This CDR3 contains 15 residues. Trimming removed 3 bases from V and 4 bases from J, with 15 bases in between. Germline V gene lookup returns CDR1 LGHDT and CDR2 YNNKEL (reference sequence). The CDR3, as DNA: TGTGCCAGCAGCCATGGCCCCCGCGCCTCAGAGACCCAGTACTTC. It is translated as CASSHGPRASETQYF.

This sequence joins TRBV12-3 or TRBV12-4 and TRBJ2-4; TRBD2 agrees at 8 bases. V was pared by 3 bases and J by 10 bases, with 5 bases of the junction left unmatched. The CDR3 length is 13 residues. The CDR3 DNA sequence: TGTGCCAGCAGTTTTGCCCGGGGGGGTATTCAGTACTTC. Amino acid sequence: CASSFARGGIQYF.

This clonotype was seen many times. The J gene is TRBJ2-6, the V gene TRBV6-5, with D uncertain. The V gene's germline CDR1 is MNHEY and CDR2 SVGAGI. Trimming pared 6 bases from V and 0 bases from J, leaving 12 bases between. This CDR3 region has 16 residues. This CDR3 reads CASRLRRYSGANVLTF. CDR3 in DNA: TGTGCCAGCAGACTCCGGCGGTACTCTGGGGCCAACGTCCTGACTTTC.

This clonotype has just one count. This chain uses TRBV12-3 or TRBV12-4 with TRBJ1-1, with D unresolved. Between the trimmed V and J ends, which lost 7 bases and 9 bases, there was a span of 15 bases. This CDR3 comprises 12 residues. CDR3 amino acids: CASKGPTLKAFF. The CDR3 DNA reads as TGTGCCAGCAAGGGCCCAACACTTAAAGCTTTCTTT.

This clonotype was seen only once. The junction departs from the called germline gene at one end, perhaps through a read error. J is TRBJ1-3 and V is TRBV6-1, with D hard to call. Germline V lookup: CDR1 MNHNS, CDR2 SASEGT. CDR3 size: 15 residues. The CDR3 region is CASSAWTTSGNTVYF. Written as DNA, the CDR3 is TGTGCCAGCAGTGCTTGGACGACCTCTGGAAACACCGTATATTTT.

A few counts support this clonotype. The V and J genes are TRBV28 and TRBJ2-5, with D unclear. Germline V CDR1 and CDR2: MDHEN, SYDVKM. V was clipped by 9 bases and J by 7 bases, with 18 bases between them. The CDR3 extends over 13 amino acids. CDR3 DNA: TGTGCCAGTATAGGCTGGGCCATAGGGACCCAGTACTTC. It codes for CASIGWAIGTQYF.

This clonotype has more than one count but fewer than ten. The chain uses TRBV4-2 and TRBJ1-6; D remains ambiguous. The CDR3 is 14 amino acids. Germline values: CDR1 LGHNA, CDR2 YNFKEQ. Trimming shortened V by 5 bases and J by 7 bases, and 12 bases separated the two germline ends. DNA of the CDR3: TGTGCCAGCAGCGGGGATATGGGGAATTCACCCCTCCACTTT. Its protein is CASSGDMGNSPLHF.

In its sample, this clonotype was seen a few times. The chain couples TRBV5-1 to TRBJ1-2, with a weak D call TRBD1 (5 bases). The CDR3 runs 17 residues. CDR1 is SGHRS and CDR2 is YFSETQ in the germline V gene. Deletions cut 5 bases from V and 5 bases from J, with 25 bases between. CDR3 bases: TGCGCCAGCAGGGCTAAGATGGGACGGGGAGCCCTTTATGGCTACACCTTC. It encodes CASRAKMGRGALYGYTF.

This chain links TRBV29-1 with TRBJ2-5, with 8 bases lining up with TRBD1. The better agreement between TRBJ2-7 and the DNA end casts doubt on the J call. Germline V gene sequence: CDR1 SQVTM, CDR2 ANQGSEA. The CDR3 is made up of 12 amino acids. Written as DNA, the CDR3 is TGCAGCGTGACGGGACAGGACCACGAGCAGTACTTC. This encodes CSVTGQDHEQYF.

The chain has TRBV12-3 or TRBV12-4 and TRBJ2-4; 7 bases match TRBD2. Trimming took 5 bases from V and 2 from J; bases not matched to a gene: 9. The CDR3 consists of 16 residues. The CDR3 reads CASSPPSGAPKNIQYF. The CDR3 DNA reads TGTGCCAGCAGTCCACCGAGCGGGGCCCCCAAAAACATTCAGTACTTC.

This chain connects TRBV4-3 to TRBJ2-7, with 9 bases fitting TRBD2. Germline CDR1 is LGHNA and CDR2 is YSLEER. The V and J ends lost 0 bases and 2 bases, in that order; junction bases with no gene match: 5. The CDR3 loop spans 16 amino acids. The CDR3 sequence is CASSQEQRGATYEQYF. The CDR3 DNA follows: TGCGCCAGCAGCCAAGAGCAGCGGGGGGCCACCTACGAGCAGTACTTC.

This clonotype was found a few times. This rearrangement joins TRBV11-2 to TRBJ2-7; D is unclear. The V end was cut by 2 bases, the J end by 2 bases, with 10 bases between. The germline V gene encodes CDR1 SGHAT and CDR2 FQNNGV. CDR3 length equals 14 residues. The CDR3 DNA follows: TGTGCCAGCAGCTTAAGCAGGCCGACCTACGAGCAGTACTTC. Protein product: CASSLSRPTYEQYF.

This clonotype has more than one count but fewer than ten. The chain uses TRBV11-3 and TRBJ2-3; 7 positions match TRBD2. The CDR3 sequence is 17 residues long. Germline-derived CDR1 and CDR2 are SGHNT and YENEEA. V lost 2 bases to trimming and J lost 1 base; unmatched junction nucleotides: 9. The CDR3: CASSLNSWSGGTDTQYF. As DNA, the CDR3 is TGTGCCAGCAGCTTAAATTCCTGGAGCGGGGGCACAGATACGCAGTATTTT.